This T cell receptor (beta chain) was recorded in a study of cytomegalovirus exposure and HLA in healthy donors. Germline V gives CDR1 GTSNPN, CDR2 SVGIG (reference sequence). V was trimmed by 2 bases and J by 0 bases, leaving 5 bases between them. The CDR3 is 14 residues long. The study ran its PCR with 60 Vbeta and 13 Jbeta primers. Sequencing was performed with immunoSEQ multiplex PCR; in TCRdb, only in-frame clones are kept and a portion is missing. The table includes about 100,000 clones, roughly four fifths detected once. Specimen: PBMCs. This TCR came from a male donor in good health and CMV-seropositive. The genes are TRBV30 and TRBJ1-6; D uncertain. The CDR3 sequence is CAWSSVSYNSPLHF. CDR3 coding DNA: TGTGCCTGGAGTTCGGTCTCCTATAATTCACCCCTCCACTTT. The whole variable domain, filled in from reference TRBV30 and TRBJ1-6, reads SQTIHQWPATLVQPVGSPLSLECTVEGTSNPNLYWYRQAAGRGLQLLFYSVGIGQISSEVPQNLSASRPQDRQFILSSKKLLLSDSGFYLCAWSSVSYNSPLHFGNGTRLTVT.